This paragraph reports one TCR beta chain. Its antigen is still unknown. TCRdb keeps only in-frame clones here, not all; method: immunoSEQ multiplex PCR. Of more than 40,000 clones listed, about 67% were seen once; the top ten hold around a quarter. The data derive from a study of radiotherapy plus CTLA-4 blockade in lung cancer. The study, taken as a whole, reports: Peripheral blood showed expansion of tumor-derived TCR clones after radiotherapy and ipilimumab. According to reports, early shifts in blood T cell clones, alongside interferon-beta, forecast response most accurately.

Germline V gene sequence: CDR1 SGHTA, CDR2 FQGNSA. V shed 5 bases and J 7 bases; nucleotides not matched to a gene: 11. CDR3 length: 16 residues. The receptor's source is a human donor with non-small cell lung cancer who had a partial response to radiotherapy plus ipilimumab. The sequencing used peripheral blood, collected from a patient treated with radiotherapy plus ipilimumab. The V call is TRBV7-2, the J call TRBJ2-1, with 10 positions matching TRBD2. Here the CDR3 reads CASSQAGTSVPNEQFF. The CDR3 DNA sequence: TGTGCCAGCAGCCAAGCCGGGACTAGCGTCCCAAATGAGCAGTTCTTC.